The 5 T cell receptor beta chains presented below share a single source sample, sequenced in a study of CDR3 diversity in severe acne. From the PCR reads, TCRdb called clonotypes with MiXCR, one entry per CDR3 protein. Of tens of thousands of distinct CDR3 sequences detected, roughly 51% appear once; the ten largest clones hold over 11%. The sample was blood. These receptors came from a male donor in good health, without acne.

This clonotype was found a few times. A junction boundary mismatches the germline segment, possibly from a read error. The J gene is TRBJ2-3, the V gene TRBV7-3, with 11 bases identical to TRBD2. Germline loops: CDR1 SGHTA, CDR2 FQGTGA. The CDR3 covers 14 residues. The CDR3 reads CASSPSGRTDAQYF. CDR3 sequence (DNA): TGTGCCAGCAGTCCTAGCGGGAGGACAGATGCGCAGTATTTT. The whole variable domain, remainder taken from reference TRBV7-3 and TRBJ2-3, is GAGVSQTPSNKVTEKGKYVELRCDPISGHTALYWYRQSLGQGPEFLIYFQGTGAADDSGLPNDRFFAVRPEGSVSTLKIQRTERGDSAVYLCASSPSGRTDAQYFGPGTRLTVL.

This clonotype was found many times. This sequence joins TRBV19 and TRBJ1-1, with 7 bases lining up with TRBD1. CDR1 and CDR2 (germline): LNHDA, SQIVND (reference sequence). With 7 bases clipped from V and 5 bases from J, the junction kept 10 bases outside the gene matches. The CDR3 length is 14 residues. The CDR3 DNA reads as TGTGCCAGTAACGAATACAGGGGTTTTACTGAAGCTTTCTTT. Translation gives CASNEYRGFTEAFF.

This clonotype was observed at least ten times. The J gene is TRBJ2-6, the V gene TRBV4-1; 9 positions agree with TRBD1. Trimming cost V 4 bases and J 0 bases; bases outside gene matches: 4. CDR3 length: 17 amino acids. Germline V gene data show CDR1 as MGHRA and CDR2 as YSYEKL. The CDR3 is CASSRGTGNSGANVLTF. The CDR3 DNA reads TGCGCCAGCAGCCGTGGGACAGGGAACTCTGGGGCCAACGTCCTGACTTTC.

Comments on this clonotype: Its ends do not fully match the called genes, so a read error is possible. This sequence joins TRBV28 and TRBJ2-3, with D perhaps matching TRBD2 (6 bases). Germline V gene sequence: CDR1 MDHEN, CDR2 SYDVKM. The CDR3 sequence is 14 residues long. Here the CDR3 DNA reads TGTGACAGCAGTTTAGCTAGCGGCACAGATACGCAGTATTTT. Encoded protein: CDSSLASGTDTQYF.

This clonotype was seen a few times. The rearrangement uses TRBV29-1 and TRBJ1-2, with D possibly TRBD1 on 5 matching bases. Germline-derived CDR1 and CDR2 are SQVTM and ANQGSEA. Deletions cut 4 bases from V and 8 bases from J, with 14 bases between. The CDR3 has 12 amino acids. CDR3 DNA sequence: TGCAGCGTTGGGACACGGGGAGAGGGCTACACCTTC. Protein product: CSVGTRGEGYTF.